This paragraph reports one T cell receptor beta chain. Germline CDR1 SGDLS, CDR2 YYNGEE. This CDR3 comprises 15 residues. V lost 3 bases, J lost 9 bases, and 19 bases lay in between. Profiling relied on immunoSEQ multiplex PCR, and the TCRdb table lists in-frame clones only, not all of them. The sample has about 2,500 clones, about 90% seen once; the top ten hold 21%. Time point given: peak reinfection, 3 to 8 weeks after reinfection detection. The sorted cells went straight to TCR sequencing with no prior in vitro expansion. The record originates from a study of memory CD8 T cells in hepatitis C reinfection.

The J gene is TRBJ2-1, the V gene TRBV9; weak D call: TRBD1 (8 bases). The source of this sequence is a man aged 45-60 years with hepatitis C virus infection. Sample: naive CD8+ T cells sorted from blood. The CDR3 protein is CASSGGGMTGAEQFF. The DNA of the CDR3 is TGTGCCAGCAGCGGGGGGGGCATGACAGGGGCTGAGCAGTTCTTC.